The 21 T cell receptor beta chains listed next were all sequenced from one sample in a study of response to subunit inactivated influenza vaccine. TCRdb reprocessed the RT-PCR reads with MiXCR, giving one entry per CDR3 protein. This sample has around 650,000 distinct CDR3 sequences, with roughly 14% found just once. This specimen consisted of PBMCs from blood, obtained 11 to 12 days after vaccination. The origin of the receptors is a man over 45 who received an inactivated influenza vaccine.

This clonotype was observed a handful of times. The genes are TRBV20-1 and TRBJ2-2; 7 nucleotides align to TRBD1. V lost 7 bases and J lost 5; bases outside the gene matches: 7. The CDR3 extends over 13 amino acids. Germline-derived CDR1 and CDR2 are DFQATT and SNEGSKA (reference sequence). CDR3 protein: CSGRQGRTGELFF. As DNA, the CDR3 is TGCAGTGGGAGACAGGGACGGACCGGGGAGCTGTTTTTT.

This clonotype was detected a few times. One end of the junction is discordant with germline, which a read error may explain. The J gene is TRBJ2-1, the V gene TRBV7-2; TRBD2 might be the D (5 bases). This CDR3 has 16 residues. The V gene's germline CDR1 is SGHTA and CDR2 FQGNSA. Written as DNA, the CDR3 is TGTGCCAGCAGCCCTGGACCCGGAGGAGTAGGCAATGATCAGTTCTTC. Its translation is CASSPGPGGVGNDQFF.

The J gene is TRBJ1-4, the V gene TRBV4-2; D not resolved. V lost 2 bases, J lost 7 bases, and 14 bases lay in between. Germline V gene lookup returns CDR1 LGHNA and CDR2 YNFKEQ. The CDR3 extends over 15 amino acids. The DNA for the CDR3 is TGTGCCAGCAGCCAACAGACCGGTGGGTCTGAAAAACTGTTTTTT. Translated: CASSQQTGGSEKLFF.

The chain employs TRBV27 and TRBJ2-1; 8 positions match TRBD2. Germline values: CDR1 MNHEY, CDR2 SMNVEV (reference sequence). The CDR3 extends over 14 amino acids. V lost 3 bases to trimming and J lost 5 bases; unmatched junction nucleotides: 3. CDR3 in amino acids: CASSFGTRNNEQFF. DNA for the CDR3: TGTGCCAGCAGTTTTGGGACTAGAAACAATGAGCAGTTCTTC.

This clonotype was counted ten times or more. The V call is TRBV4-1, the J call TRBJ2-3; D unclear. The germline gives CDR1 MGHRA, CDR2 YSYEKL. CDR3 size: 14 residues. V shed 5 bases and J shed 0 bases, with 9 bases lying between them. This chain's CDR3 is CASSISQSTDTQYF. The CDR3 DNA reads TGCGCCAGCAGCATTTCCCAGAGCACAGATACGCAGTATTTT.

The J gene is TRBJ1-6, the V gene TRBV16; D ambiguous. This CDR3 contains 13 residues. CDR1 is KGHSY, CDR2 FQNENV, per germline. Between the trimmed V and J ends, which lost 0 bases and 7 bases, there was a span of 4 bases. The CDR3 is CASSQSTNSPLHF. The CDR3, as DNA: TGTGCCAGCAGCCAATCTACGAATTCACCCCTCCACTTT.

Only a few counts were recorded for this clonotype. CDR3 DNA sequence: TGTGCCAGCAGTTTCGGTGGCAGATTGAACACTGAAGCTTTCTTT. It specifies CASSFGGRLNTEAFF. This chain links TRBV12-3 or TRBV12-4 with TRBJ1-1; D is ambiguous. The CDR3 runs to 15 residues. V was clipped by 3 bases and J by 0 bases, with 11 bases between them.

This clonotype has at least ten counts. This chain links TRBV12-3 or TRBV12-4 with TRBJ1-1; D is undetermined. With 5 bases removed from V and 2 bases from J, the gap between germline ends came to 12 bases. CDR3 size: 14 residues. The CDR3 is CASSPWTGNTEAFF. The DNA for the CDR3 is TGTGCCAGCAGTCCTTGGACGGGAAACACTGAAGCTTTCTTT.

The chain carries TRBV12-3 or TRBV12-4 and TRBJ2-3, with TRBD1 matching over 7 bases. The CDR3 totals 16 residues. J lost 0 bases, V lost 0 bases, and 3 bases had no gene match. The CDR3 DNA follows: TGTGCCAGCAGTTTAGCAGGGACAGCTAGCACAGATACGCAGTATTTT. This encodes CASSLAGTASTDTQYF.

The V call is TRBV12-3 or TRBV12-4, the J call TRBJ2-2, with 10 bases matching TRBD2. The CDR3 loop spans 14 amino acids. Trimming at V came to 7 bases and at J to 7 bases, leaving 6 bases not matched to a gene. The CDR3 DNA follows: TGTGCCAGCAACCCTAGCGGGAGTGTCGGGGAGCTGTTTTTT. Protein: CASNPSGSVGELFF.

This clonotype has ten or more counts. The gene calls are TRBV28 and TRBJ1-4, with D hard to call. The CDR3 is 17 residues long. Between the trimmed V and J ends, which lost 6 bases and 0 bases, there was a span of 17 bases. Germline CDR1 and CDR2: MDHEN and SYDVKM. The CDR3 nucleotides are TGTGCCAGCAGCGAATTCGACCGTTCCTCAACTAATGAAAAACTGTTTTTT. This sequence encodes CASSEFDRSSTNEKLFF.

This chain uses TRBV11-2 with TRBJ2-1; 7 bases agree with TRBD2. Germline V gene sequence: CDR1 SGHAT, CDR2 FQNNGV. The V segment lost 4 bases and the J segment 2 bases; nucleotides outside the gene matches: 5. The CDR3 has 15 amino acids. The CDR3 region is CASSSSGNPYNEQFF. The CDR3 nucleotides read TGTGCCAGCAGCTCCAGCGGGAATCCCTACAATGAGCAGTTCTTC.

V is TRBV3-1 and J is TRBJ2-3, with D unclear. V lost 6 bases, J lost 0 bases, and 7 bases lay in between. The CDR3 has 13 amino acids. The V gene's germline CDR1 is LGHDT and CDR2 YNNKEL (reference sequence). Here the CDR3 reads CASRGISTDTQYF. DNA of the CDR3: TGTGCCAGCAGGGGGATTAGCACAGATACGCAGTATTTT.

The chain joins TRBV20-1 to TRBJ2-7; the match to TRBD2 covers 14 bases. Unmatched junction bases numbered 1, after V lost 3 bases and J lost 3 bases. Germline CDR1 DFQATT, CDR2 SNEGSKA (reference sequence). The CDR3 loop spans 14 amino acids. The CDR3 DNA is TGCAGTGCTAGGACTAGCGGGAGGGGCTACGAGCAGTACTTC. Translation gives CSARTSGRGYEQYF.

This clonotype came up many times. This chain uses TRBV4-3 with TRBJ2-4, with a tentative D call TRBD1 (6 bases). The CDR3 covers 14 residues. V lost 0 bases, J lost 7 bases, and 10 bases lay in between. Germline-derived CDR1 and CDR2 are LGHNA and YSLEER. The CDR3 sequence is CASSQEGTGNIQYF. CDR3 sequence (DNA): TGCGCCAGCAGCCAAGAAGGTACAGGGAACATTCAGTACTTC.

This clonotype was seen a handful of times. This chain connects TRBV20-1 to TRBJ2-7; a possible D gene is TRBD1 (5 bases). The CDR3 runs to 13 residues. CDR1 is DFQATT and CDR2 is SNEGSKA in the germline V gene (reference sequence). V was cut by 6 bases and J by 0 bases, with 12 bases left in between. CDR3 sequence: CSADHRRSYEQYF. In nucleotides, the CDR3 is TGCAGTGCAGATCACAGGCGCTCCTACGAGCAGTACTTC.

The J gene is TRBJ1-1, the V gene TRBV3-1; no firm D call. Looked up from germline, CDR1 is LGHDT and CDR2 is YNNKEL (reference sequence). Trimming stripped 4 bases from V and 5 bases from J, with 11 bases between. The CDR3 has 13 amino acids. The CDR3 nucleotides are TGTGCCAGCAGCCGAGTGGTAGGGACTGAAGCTTTCTTT. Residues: CASSRVVGTEAFF.

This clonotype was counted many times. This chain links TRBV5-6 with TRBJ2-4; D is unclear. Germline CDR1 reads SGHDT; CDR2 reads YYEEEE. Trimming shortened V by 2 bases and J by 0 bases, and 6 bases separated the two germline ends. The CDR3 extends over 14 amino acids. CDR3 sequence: CASSFVLAKNIQYF. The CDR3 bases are TGTGCCAGCAGCTTCGTATTAGCCAAAAACATTCAGTACTTC.

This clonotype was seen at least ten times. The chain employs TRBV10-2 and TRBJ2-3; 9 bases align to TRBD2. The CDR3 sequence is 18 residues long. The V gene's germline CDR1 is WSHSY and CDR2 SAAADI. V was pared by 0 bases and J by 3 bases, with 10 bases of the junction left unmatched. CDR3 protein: CASSESGLAGLWTDTQYF. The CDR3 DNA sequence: TGCGCCAGCAGTGAGTCTGGGCTAGCGGGACTGTGGACAGATACGCAGTATTTT.

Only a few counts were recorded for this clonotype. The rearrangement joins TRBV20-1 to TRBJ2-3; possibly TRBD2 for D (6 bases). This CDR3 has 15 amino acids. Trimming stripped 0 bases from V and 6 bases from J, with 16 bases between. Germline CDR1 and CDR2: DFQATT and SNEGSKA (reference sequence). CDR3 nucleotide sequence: TGCAGTGCTAGAGAGAGGAGGGGCCAGCGGGATACGCAGTATTTT. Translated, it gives CSARERRGQRDTQYF.

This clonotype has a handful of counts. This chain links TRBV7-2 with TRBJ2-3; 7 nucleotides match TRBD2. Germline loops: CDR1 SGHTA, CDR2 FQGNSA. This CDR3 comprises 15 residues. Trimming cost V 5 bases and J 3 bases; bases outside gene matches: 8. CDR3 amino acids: CASSPGLGLTDTQYF. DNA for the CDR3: TGTGCCAGCAGCCCCGGACTAGGGTTGACAGATACGCAGTATTTT.